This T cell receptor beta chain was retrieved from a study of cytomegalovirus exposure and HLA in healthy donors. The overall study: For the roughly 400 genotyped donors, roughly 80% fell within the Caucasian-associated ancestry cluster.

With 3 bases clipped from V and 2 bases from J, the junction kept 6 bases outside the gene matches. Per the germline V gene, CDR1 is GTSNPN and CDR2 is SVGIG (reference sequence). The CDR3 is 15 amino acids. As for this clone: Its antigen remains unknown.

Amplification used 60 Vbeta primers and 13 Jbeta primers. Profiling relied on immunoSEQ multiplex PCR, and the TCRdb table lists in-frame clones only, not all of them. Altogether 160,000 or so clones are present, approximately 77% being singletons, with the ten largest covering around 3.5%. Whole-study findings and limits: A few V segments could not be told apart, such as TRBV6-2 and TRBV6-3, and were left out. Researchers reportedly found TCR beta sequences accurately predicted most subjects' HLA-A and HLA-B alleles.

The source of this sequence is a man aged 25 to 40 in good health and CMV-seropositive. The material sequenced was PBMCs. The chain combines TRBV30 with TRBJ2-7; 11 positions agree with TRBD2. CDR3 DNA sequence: TGTGCCTGGAGCGCGACTAGCGGGGTCGCCTACGAGCAGTACTTC. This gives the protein CAWSATSGVAYEQYF.